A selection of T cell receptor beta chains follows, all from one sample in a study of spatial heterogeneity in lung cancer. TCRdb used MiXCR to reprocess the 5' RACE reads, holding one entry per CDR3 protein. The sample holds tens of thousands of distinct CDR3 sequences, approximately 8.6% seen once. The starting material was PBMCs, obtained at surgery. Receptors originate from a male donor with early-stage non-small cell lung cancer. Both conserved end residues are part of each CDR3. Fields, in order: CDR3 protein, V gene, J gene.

CASSFDLYTDTQYF	TRBV7-2	TRBJ2-3
CSVSTGFDQPQHF	TRBV29-1	TRBJ1-5
CATSEASGSSTDTQYF	TRBV24-1	TRBJ2-3
CSVSVGGLDQPQHF	TRBV29-1	TRBJ1-5
CASSLEGAEETQYF	TRBV5-4	TRBJ2-5
CAISESGVPATTNTQYF	TRBV10-3	TRBJ2-3
CSARDLLRQTLHF	TRBV20-1	TRBJ1-6
CASSAGTVSYNEQFF	TRBV6-2/TRBV6-3	TRBJ2-1
CSAALAGPSTDTQYF	TRBV20-1	TRBJ2-3
CASSAPGQVAYEQYF	TRBV27	TRBJ2-7
CASSPMGLSQETQYF	TRBV18	TRBJ2-5
CASSFLAGTGELFF	TRBV12-3/TRBV12-4	TRBJ2-2
CASSLEWVGTEEETQYF	TRBV7-6	TRBJ2-5
CASSPYTAGELFF	TRBV7-2	TRBJ2-2
CASSLGKGTGELFF	TRBV2	TRBJ2-2
CASSQVGAEYGYTF	TRBV4-2	TRBJ1-2
CASSLSTGANTEAFF	TRBV27	TRBJ1-1
CAWSSLTGRDGTDTQYF	TRBV30	TRBJ2-3
CASSPQTGSIYEQYF	TRBV7-2	TRBJ2-7
CSARDRGGETQYF	TRBV29-1	TRBJ2-5
CASSSPQWRAGNTIYF	TRBV28	TRBJ1-3
CSVEGSGTGRNTEAFF	TRBV29-1	TRBJ1-1
CASSPTPDRGQETQYF	TRBV28	TRBJ2-5
CASTGVGGRETQYF	TRBV7-9	TRBJ2-5
CASSSPRQGNTEAFF	TRBV11-2	TRBJ1-1
CASSLMGGTDTQYF	TRBV7-3	TRBJ2-3
CASKMDRGSNEQFF	TRBV6-4	TRBJ2-1
CASSAASGGPNEQFF	TRBV5-1	TRBJ2-1
CSAPTGSEQYF	TRBV20-1	TRBJ2-7
CASSPGGFEETQYF	TRBV9	TRBJ2-5
CASSYSKAYEQYF	TRBV12-3/TRBV12-4	TRBJ2-7
CASSTISGGAIYNSPLHF	TRBV4-2	TRBJ1-6
CASSSGHLPTDTQYF	TRBV7-2	TRBJ2-3
CATSDLRGTSTDTQYF	TRBV24-1	TRBJ2-3
CSARVRTPDQPQHF	TRBV20-1	TRBJ1-5
CSAHLHGSGGTEAFF	TRBV20-1	TRBJ1-1
CASSEPTGPTEAFF	TRBV6-1	TRBJ1-1
CAISGESEQYF	TRBV10-3	TRBJ2-7
CAWFSVAEAFF	TRBV30	TRBJ1-1
CASTLRRGDTEAFF	TRBV2	TRBJ1-1
CASSLAGTGEDTQYF	TRBV5-1	TRBJ2-3